This T cell receptor beta chain was identified during a study of shared clonotypes between healthy human individuals. Study at large: The study used three CD4 naive, three CD4 memory, two CD8 naive and one CD8 memory plate per donor.

As regards this clone: The antigen remains unidentified.

The table came from immunoSEQ multiplex PCR; TCRdb's copy has only in-frame clones and leaves some out. The sample lists over a million clones, approximately 97% occurring once. Study outcomes and limitations: An expected dependence of interdonor clonotype sharing on sequencing depth was noted. Clonotypes shared by all four sorted-subset donors had higher generation probabilities than non-shared clonotypes.

There are 12 residues in the CDR3. Germline trimming cut 5 bases from V and 8 bases from J; bases unmatched to any gene: 3. Germline CDR1 and CDR2: SGHAT and FQDESV (reference sequence). The material sequenced was naive CD4+ T cells sorted from blood. Sample subset: CD45RA+ positively selected. The origin of this receptor is a man aged 25-45 years in good health. The chain has TRBV11-1 and TRBJ2-1, with TRBD1 matching over 7 bases. CDR3 bases: TGTGCCAGCAGCCCCCAGGGGGATGAGCAGTTCTTC. Protein product: CASSPQGDEQFF.